The sequence of this T cell receptor (beta chain) was determined in a study of cytomegalovirus exposure and HLA in healthy donors. Points from the study as a whole: Looking again later, the authors saw that most CMV-associated TCR beta chains seemed HLA-restricted. The authors enumerated over 150 TCR beta chains as linked to cytomegalovirus. Previously analyzed data showed that most TCR beta V segments were productive at a frequency of about 87% or about 30%. It was taken for granted in presence/absence analyses that sequencing depth across donors was roughly uniform.

The CDR3 spans 14 residues. Per the germline V gene, CDR1 is MNHEY and CDR2 is SMNVEV (reference sequence). Between the trimmed V and J ends, which lost 6 bases and 7 bases, there was a span of 16 bases. Points on this clone: Its specificity is unknown.

PCR used 60 Vbeta primers and 13 Jbeta primers. Clones were read by immunoSEQ multiplex PCR, and TCRdb kept only the in-frame ones, dropping some. This sample has 120,000 or so clones, with 75% to 85% found just once. What was sequenced was PBMCs. This TCR came from a man aged 25-40 years in good health and CMV-seronegative. V and J are TRBV27 and TRBJ2-1; perhaps TRBD2 as D (7 bases). The CDR3 loop is CASSRGGGGNEQFF. DNA of the CDR3: TGTGCCAGCAGCCGGGGAGGGGGGGGGAATGAGCAGTTCTTC.